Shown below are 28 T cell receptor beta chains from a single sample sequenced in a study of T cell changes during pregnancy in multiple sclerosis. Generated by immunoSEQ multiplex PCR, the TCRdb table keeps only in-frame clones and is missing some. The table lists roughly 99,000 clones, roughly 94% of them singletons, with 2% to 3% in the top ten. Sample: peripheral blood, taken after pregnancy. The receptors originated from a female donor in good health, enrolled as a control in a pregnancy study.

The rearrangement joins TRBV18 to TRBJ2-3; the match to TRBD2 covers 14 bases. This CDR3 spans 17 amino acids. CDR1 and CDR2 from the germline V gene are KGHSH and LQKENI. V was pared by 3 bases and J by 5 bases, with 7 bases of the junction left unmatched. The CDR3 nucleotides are TGTGCCAGCTCACCCCTTCGACTAGCGGGGGGGCAAGATACGCAGTATTTT. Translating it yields CASSPLRLAGGQDTQYF.

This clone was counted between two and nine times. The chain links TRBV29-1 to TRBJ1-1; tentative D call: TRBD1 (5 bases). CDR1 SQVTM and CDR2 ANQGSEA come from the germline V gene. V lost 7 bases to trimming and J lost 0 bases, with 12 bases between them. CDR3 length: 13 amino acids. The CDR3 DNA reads TGCAGCGGTCGGGAGGACATGAACACTGAAGCTTTCTTT. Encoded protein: CSGREDMNTEAFF.

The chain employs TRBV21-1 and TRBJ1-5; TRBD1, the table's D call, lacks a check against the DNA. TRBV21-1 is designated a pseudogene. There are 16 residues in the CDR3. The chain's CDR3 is CASSKSTGGAHQPQHF. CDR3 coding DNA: TGTGCCAGCAGCAAAAGTACAGGGGGCGCCCATCAGCCCCAGCATTTT.

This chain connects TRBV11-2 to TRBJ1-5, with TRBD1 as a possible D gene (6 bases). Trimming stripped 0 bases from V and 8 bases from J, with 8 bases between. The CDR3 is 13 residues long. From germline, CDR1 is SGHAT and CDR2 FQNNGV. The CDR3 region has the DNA TGTGCCAGCAGCTTAGATCGGGACAAGCCCCAGCATTTT. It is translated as CASSLDRDKPQHF. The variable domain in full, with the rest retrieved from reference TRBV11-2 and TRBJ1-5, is EAGVAQSPRYKIIEKRQSVAFWCNPISGHATLYWYQQILGQGPKLLIQFQNNGVVDDSQLPKDRFSAERLKGVDSTLKIQPAKLEDSAVYLCASSLDRDKPQHFGDGTRLSIL.

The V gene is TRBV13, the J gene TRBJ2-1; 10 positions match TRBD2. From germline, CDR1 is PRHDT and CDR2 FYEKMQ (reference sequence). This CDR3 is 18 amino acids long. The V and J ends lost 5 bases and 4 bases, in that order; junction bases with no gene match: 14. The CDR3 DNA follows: TGTGCCAGCAGCCCCCTCCACCCTAGCGGGAGTTTGTACAATGAGCAGTTCTTC. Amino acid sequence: CASSPLHPSGSLYNEQFF.

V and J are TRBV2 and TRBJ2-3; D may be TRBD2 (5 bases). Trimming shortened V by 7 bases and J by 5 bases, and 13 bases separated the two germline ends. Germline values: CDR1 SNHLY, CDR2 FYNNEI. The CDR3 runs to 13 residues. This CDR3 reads CASTTGIIDTQYF. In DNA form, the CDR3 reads TGTGCCAGCACGACGGGAATTATAGATACGCAGTATTTT.

The CDR3 DNA follows: TGTGCCAGCAGCCAAGAAGCGACAGCTGCGTACGAGCAGTACTTC. It yields the protein CASSQEATAAYEQYF. This chain uses TRBV4-2 with TRBJ2-7; tentatively, D is TRBD1 (5 bases). V lost 0 bases and J 4 bases, leaving 13 bases between the germline ends. Germline loops: CDR1 LGHNA, CDR2 YNFKEQ. The CDR3 runs to 15 residues.

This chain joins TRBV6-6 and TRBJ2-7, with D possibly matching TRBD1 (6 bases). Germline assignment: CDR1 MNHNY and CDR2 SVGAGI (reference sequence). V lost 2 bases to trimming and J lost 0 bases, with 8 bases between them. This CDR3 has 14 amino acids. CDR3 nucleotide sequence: TGTGCCAGCAGTTACGAGGGGGACTCCTACGAGCAGTACTTC. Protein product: CASSYEGDSYEQYF.

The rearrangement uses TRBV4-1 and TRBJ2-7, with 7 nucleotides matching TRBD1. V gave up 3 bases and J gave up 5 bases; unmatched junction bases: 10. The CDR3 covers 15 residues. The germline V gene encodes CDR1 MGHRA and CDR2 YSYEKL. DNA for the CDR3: TGCGCCAGCAGCCAGACCCAGAGGGGGCGAAACGAGCAGTACTTC. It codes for CASSQTQRGRNEQYF.

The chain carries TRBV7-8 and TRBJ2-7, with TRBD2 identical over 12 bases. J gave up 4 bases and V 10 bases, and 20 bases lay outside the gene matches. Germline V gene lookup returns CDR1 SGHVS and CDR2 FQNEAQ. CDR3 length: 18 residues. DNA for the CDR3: TGTGCCACCCTAATGCTAGCGGGAGGGCCGGAGGCTTTATACGAGCAGTACTTC. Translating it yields CATLMLAGGPEALYEQYF.

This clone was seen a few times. CDR3 loop: CASSSSGELFF. For the CDR3, the DNA is TGTGCCAGCAGCTCGTCGGGGGAGCTGTTTTTT. The chain is built from TRBV7-9 and TRBJ2-2; D gene unclear. CDR1 SEHNR and CDR2 FQNEAQ come from the germline V gene (reference sequence). The V end lost 4 bases, the J end lost 8 bases, and 5 bases lay between the germline ends. The CDR3 consists of 11 residues.

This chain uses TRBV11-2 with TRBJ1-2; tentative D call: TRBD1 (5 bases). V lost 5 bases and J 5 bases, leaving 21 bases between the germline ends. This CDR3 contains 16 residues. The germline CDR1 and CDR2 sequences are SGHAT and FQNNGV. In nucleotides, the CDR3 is TGTGCCAGCAGCAAGCGGGACGGGGCCGATTGGTATGGCTACACCTTC. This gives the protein CASSKRDGADWYGYTF.

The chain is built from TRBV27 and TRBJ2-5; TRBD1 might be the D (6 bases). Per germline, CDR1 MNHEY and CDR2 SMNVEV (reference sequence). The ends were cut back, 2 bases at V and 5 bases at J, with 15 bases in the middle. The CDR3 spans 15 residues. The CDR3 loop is CASSLGGDLGETQYF. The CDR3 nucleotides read TGTGCCAGCAGTTTAGGGGGCGACCTGGGGGAGACCCAGTACTTC.

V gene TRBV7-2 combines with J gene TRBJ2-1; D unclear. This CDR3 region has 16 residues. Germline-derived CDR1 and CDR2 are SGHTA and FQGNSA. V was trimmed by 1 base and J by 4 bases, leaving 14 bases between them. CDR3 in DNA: TGTGCCAGCAGCTTAGGAGGTAGAATTCGATACAATGAGCAGTTCTTC. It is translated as CASSLGGRIRYNEQFF.

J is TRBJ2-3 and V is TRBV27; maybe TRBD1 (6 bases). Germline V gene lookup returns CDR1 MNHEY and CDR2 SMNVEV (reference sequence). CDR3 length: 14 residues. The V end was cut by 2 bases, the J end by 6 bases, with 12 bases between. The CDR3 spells CASSLPGARDTQYF. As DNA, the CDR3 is TGTGCCAGCAGTTTACCAGGGGCGAGGGATACGCAGTATTTT.

The CDR3 DNA is TGTGCCGCGGGCCCTTTAAGCTCCTACGAGCAGTACTTC. It yields the protein CAAGPLSSYEQYF. This sequence joins TRBV27 and TRBJ2-7; possible D gene TRBD2, 5 bases. This CDR3 region has 13 residues. CDR1 and CDR2 from the germline V gene are MNHEY and SMNVEV (reference sequence). The V end lost 11 bases, the J end lost 0 bases, and 14 bases lay between the germline ends.

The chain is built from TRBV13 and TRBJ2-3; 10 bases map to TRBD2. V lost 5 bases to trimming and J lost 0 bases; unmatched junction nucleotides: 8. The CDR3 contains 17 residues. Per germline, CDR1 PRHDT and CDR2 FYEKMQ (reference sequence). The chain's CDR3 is CASSLTLTSGSTDTQYF. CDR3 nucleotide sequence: TGTGCCAGCAGCCTAACCTTGACTAGCGGGAGCACAGATACGCAGTATTTT.

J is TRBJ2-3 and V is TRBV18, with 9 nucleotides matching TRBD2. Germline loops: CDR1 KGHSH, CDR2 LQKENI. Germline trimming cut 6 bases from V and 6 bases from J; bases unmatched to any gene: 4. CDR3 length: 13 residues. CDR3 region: CASSPLAGDTQYF. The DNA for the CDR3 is TGTGCCAGCTCCCCTCTAGCGGGGGATACGCAGTATTTT.

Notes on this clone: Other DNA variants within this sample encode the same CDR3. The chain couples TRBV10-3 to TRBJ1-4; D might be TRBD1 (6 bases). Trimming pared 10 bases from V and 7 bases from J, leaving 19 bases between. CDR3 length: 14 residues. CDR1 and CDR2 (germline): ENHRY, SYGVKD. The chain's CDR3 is CATSPATGGEKLFF. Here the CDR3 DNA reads TGTGCCACCTCTCCAGCGACAGGAGGTGAAAAACTGTTTTTT.

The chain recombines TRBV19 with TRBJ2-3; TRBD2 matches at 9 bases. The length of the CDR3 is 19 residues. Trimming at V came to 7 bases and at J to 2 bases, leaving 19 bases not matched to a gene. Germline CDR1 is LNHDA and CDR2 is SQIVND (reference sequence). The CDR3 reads CASKGTSMGVHASTDTQYF. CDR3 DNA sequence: TGTGCCAGTAAAGGGACTAGCATGGGGGTCCATGCCTCCACAGATACGCAGTATTTT.

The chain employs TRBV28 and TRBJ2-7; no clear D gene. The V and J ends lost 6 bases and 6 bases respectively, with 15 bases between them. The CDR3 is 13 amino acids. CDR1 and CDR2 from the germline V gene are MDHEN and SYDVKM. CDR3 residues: CASSTGETGEQYF. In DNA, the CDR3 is TGTGCCAGCAGCACCGGAGAGACGGGCGAGCAGTACTTC.

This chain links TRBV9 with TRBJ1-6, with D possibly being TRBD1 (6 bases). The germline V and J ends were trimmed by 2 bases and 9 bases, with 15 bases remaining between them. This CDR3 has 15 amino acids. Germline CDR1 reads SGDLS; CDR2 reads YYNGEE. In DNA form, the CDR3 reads TGTGCCAGCAGCGTTGGACCCCCCAGGGGTTCACCCCTCCACTTT. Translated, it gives CASSVGPPRGSPLHF.

In DNA, the CDR3 is TGTGCCAGCAAAATCGGGGGAAGAGGCTCTGGAAACACCATATATTTT. Its protein is CASKIGGRGSGNTIYF. V is TRBV9 and J is TRBJ1-3; TRBD1 is a possible D gene (5 bases). The CDR3 loop spans 16 amino acids. V lost 6 bases, J lost 0 bases, and 16 bases lay in between. Germline CDR1 SGDLS, CDR2 YYNGEE. The full variable domain, rest sourced from reference TRBV9 and TRBJ1-3, is DSGVTQTPKHLITATGQRVTLRCSPRSGDLSVYWYQQSLDQGLQFLIQYYNGEERAKGNILERFSAQQFPDLHSELNLSSLELGDSALYFCASKIGGRGSGNTIYFGEGSWLTVV.

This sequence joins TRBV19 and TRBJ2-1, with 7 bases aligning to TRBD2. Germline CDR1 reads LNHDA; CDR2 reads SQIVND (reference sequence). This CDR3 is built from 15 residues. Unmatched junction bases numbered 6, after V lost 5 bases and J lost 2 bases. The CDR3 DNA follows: TGTGCCAGTAGTCCCCCTAGCGGTACCTACAATGAGCAGTTCTTC. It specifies CASSPPSGTYNEQFF.

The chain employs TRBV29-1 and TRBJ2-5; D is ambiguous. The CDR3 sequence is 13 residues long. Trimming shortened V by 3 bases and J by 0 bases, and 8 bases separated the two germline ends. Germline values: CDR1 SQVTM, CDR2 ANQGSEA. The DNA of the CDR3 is TGCAGCGTTGATCCCGGGTACCAAGAGACCCAGTACTTC. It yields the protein CSVDPGYQETQYF.

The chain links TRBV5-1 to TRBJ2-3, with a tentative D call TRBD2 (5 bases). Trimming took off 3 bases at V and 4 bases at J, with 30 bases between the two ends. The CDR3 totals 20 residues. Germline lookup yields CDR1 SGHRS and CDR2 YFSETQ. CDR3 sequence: CASSSTTTSVWRFISDTQYF. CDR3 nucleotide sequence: TGCGCCAGCAGCTCAACCACGACAAGTGTTTGGAGGTTTATCTCAGATACGCAGTATTTT. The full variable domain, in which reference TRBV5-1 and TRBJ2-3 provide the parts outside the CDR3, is KAGVTQTPRYLIKTRGQQVTLSCSPISGHRSVSWYQQTPGQGLQFLFEYFSETQRNKGNFPGRFSGRQFSNSRSEMNVSTLELGDSALYLCASSSTTTSVWRFISDTQYFGPGTRLTVL.

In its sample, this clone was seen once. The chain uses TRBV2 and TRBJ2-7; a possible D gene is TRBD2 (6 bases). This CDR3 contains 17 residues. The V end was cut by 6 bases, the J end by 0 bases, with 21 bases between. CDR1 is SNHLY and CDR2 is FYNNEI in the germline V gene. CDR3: CASRPIFGTENSYEQYF. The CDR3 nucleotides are TGTGCCAGCAGACCGATTTTCGGGACTGAGAACTCCTACGAGCAGTACTTC.

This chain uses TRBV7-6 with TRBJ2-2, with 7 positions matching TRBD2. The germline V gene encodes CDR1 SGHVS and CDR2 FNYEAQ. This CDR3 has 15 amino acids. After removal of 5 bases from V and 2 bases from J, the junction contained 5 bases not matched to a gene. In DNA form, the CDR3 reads TGTGCCAGCAGCCCCGCTAGCGGAAACACCGGGGAGCTGTTTTTT. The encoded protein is CASSPASGNTGELFF.